This record covers a single TCR beta chain. Its antigen remains unidentified. This specimen comes from a study of cytomegalovirus exposure and HLA in healthy donors. Looking at the study overall: The 90 to 150 validation repertoires were produced on the same platform as the 720 or so repertoires of the first cohort. This was reported in a later analysis.

Libraries were prepared by immunoSEQ multiplex PCR; TCRdb keeps only in-frame clonotypes and omits some of them. The table shows about 170,000 clones, with 85% to 90% occurring only once. Study-wide results and caveats: It was confirmed in vitro that a few of the CMV-associated chains were specific for CMV antigens. The authors enumerated under 200 TCR beta chains as linked to cytomegalovirus. The TCR clusters that emerged in the first cohort tended, a later analysis found, to co-occur in the 95 to 150 validation repertoires.

Between the trimmed V and J ends, which lost 6 bases and 5 bases, there was a span of 19 bases. CDR1 is MNHNY, CDR2 SVGAGI, per germline (reference sequence). The CDR3 spans 15 residues. This chain uses TRBV6-6 with TRBJ2-5; D is perhaps TRBD2 (6 bases). Sequencing used PBMCs. The TCR sequence derives from a man aged 18-30 years in good health and CMV-seropositive. The CDR3 loop is CASSEYGRAGETQYF. The CDR3 nucleotides read TGTGCCAGCAGCGAATACGGACGGGCGGGGGAGACCCAGTACTTC.